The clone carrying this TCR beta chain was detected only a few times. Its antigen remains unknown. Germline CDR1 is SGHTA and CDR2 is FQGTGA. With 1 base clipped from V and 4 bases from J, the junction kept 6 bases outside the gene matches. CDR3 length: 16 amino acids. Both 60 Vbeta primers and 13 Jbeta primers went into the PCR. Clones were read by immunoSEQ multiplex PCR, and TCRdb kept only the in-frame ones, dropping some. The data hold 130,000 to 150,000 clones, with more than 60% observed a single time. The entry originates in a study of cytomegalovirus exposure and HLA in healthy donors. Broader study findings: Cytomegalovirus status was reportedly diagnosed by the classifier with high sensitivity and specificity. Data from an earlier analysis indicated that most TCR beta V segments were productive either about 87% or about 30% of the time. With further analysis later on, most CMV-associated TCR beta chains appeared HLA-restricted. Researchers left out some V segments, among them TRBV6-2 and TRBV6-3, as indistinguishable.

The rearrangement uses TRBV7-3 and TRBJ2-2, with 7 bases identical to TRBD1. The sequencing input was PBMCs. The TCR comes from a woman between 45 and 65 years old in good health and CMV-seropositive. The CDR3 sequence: CASSLIGGAVTGELFF. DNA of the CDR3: TGTGCCAGCAGCTTAATAGGGGGCGCGGTCACCGGGGAGCTGTTTTTT.